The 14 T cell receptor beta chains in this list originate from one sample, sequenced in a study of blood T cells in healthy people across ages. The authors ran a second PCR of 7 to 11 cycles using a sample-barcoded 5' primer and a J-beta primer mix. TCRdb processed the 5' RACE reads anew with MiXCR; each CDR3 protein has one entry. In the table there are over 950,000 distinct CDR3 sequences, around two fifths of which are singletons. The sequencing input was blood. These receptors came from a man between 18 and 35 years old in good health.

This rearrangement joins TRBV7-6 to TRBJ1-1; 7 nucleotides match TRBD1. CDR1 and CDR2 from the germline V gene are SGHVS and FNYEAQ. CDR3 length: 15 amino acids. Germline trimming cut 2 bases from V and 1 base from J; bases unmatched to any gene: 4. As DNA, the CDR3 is TGTGCCAGCAGCTTAAAAGGGGGCGGGAACACTGAAGCTTTCTTT. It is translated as CASSLKGGGNTEAFF.

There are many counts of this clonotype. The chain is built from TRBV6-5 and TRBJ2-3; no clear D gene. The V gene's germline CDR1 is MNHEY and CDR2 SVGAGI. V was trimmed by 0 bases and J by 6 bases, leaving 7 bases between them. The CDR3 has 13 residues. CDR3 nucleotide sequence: TGTGCCAGCAGTTACTCCCTGTCCGATACGCAGTATTTT. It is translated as CASSYSLSDTQYF.

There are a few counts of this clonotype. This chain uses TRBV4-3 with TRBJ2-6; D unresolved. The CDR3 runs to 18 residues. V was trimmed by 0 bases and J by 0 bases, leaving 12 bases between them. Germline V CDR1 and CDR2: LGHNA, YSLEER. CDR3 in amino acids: CASSQDDRYSSGANVLTF. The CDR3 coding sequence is TGCGCCAGCAGCCAAGATGACCGATATAGCTCTGGGGCCAACGTCCTGACTTTC.

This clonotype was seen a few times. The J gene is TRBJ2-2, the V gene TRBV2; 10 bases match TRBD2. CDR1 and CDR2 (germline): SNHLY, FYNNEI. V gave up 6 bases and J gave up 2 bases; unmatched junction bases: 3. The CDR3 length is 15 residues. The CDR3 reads CASRGLATNTGELFF. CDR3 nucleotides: TGTGCCAGCAGGGGACTAGCGACTAACACCGGGGAGCTGTTTTTT.

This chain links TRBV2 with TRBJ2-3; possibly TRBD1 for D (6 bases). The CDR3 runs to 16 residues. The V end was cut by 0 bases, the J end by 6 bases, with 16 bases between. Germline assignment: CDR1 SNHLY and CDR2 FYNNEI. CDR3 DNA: TGTGCCAGCAGTGAAGCTGGGGACACATTAGGGGATACGCAGTATTTT. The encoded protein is CASSEAGDTLGDTQYF.

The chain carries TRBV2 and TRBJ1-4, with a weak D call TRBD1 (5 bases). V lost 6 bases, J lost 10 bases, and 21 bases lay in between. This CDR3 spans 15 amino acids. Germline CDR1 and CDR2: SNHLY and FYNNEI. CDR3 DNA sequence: TGTGCCAGCAGACCCACGAGTCAGGGAATGCGAAAACTGTTTTTT. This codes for CASRPTSQGMRKLFF.

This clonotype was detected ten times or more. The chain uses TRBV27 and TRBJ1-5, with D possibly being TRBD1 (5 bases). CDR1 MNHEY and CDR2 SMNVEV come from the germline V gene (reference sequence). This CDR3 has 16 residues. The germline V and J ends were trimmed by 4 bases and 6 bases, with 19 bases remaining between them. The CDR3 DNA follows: TGTGCCAGCAGTTCCCTATCTCAAAGGGGCCCTCAGCCCCAGCATTTT. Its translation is CASSSLSQRGPQPQHF.

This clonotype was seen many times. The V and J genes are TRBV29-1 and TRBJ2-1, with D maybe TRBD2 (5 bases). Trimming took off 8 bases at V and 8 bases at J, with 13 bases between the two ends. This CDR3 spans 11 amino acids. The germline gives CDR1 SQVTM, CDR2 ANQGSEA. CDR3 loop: CSSRGGYEQFF. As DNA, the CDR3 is TGCAGCTCCCGCGGAGGTTATGAGCAGTTCTTC.

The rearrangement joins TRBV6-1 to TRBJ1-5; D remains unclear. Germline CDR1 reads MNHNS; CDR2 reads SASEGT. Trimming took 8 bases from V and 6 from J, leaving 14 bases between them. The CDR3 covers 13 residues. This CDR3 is CASLNRDSQPQHF. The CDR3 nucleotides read TGTGCCAGCCTCAATCGGGATAGTCAGCCCCAGCATTTT.

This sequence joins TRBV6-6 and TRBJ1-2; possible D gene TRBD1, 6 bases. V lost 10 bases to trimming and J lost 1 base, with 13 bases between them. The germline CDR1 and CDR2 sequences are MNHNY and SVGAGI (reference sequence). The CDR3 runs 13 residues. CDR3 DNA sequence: TGTGCCACTTACGGACAGCTTAACTATGGCTACACCTTC. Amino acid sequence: CATYGQLNYGYTF.

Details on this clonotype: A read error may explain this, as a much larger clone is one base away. CDR3 loop: CSVEGTDTQYF. CDR3 bases: TGCAGTGTCGAAGGCACAGATACGCAGTATTTT. J is TRBJ2-3 and V is TRBV20-1; D gene ambiguous. The CDR3 runs 11 residues. Between the trimmed V and J ends, which lost 7 bases and 1 base, there was a span of 6 bases. Looked up from germline, CDR1 is DFQATT and CDR2 is SNEGSKA (reference sequence).

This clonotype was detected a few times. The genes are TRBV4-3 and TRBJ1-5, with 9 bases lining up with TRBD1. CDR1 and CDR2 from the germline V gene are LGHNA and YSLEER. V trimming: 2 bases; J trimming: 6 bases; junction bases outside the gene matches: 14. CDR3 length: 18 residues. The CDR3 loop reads CASSQTYRGPSIAQPQHF. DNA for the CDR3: TGCGCCAGCAGCCAAACCTACAGGGGGCCGTCGATAGCTCAGCCCCAGCATTTT.

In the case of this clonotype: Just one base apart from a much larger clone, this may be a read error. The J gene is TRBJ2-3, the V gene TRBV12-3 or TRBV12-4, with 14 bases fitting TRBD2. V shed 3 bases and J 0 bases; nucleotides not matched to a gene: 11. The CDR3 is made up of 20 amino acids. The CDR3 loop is CASSFGLAGGLRESTDTQYF. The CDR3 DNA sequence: TGTGCCAGCAGTTTTGGACTAGCGGGGGGACTTCGCGAAAGCACAGATACGCAGTATTTT.

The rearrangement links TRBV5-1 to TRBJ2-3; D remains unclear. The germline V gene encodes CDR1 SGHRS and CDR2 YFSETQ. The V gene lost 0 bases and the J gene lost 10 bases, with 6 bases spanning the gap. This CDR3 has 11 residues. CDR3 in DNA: TGCGCCAGCAGCTTGGAGGGCCCGCAGTATTTT. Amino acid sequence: CASSLEGPQYF.